The entry below gives a single T cell receptor beta chain sequence along with its context. Its cognate antigen is unknown. These data belong to a study of lymphopenia after photon versus proton radiotherapy. J was trimmed by 7 bases and V by 0 bases; bases with no gene match: 7. The CDR3 spans 16 residues. From germline, CDR1 is MNHEY and CDR2 SVGAGI. Notes on the study in general: Under photons, naive T cells and diversity fell while effector/memory populations rose. Larger post-nadir TCR diversity loss correlated inversely with survival in deceased patients.

The method was immunoSEQ multiplex PCR; TCRdb's version includes in-frame clones alone and lacks a portion of them. Among 55,000 to 70,000 clones listed, about 87% were seen once. The sequences come from peripheral blood, collected from a patient treated with proton-based radiotherapy. This chain uses TRBV6-5 with TRBJ1-2, with TRBD1 matching 11 bases. This clonotype originated in a man aged 80 or over with esophageal cancer. CDR3 nucleotide sequence: TGTGCCAGCAGTTACTCCCGGACAGGGGGCCTGACTGGCTACACCTTC. Translated: CASSYSRTGGLTGYTF.